The 7 T cell receptor beta chains below all came from one sample that was sequenced in a study of T cell responses to AZD1222 COVID-19 vaccine. TCRdb keeps only in-frame clones here, not all; method: immunoSEQ multiplex PCR. The sample has 150,000 to 200,000 clones; about nine tenths are singletons. The sequencing here drew on peripheral blood, taken on day 0 of AZD1222 vaccination. The source of these receptors is an adult in good health.

The V and J genes are TRBV7-2 and TRBJ2-3; TRBD2 is a possible D gene (5 bases). The CDR3 loop spans 14 amino acids. Between the trimmed V and J ends, which lost 1 base and 4 bases, there was a span of 9 bases. The germline gives CDR1 SGHTA, CDR2 FQGNSA. In nucleotides, the CDR3 is TGTGCCAGCAGCTTAGAGATCGGGGCAGATACGCAGTATTTT. Translated: CASSLEIGADTQYF. The variable domain in full, with the rest retrieved from reference TRBV7-2 and TRBJ2-3, is GAGVSQSPSNKVTEKGKDVELRCDPISGHTALYWYRQSLGQGLEFLIYFQGNSAPDKSGLPSDRFSAERTGGSVSTLTIQRTQQEDSAVYLCASSLEIGADTQYFGPGTRLTVL.

The chain carries TRBV2 and TRBJ1-1; a weak D match, TRBD1 (5 bases). Germline lookup yields CDR1 SNHLY and CDR2 FYNNEI. The V end was cut by 7 bases, the J end by 0 bases, with 9 bases between. CDR3 length: 13 residues. The DNA for the CDR3 is TGTGCCAGCATGGGGCAGATGAACACTGAAGCTTTCTTT. It encodes CASMGQMNTEAFF.

This sequence joins TRBV5-1 and TRBJ1-3; 7 bases map to TRBD1. Germline V gene lookup returns CDR1 SGHRS and CDR2 YFSETQ. The length of the CDR3 is 16 residues. Unmatched junction bases numbered 7, after V lost 4 bases and J lost 0 bases. CDR3: CASSHGTVLSGNTIYF. As DNA, the CDR3 is TGCGCCAGCAGCCACGGGACAGTCCTCTCTGGAAACACCATATATTTT.

The rearrangement joins TRBV6-5 to TRBJ1-3; D ambiguous. Germline loops: CDR1 MNHEY, CDR2 SVGAGI. Between the trimmed V and J ends, which lost 3 bases and 1 base, there was a span of 10 bases. The CDR3 is 15 amino acids. CDR3 nucleotide sequence: TGTGCCAGCAGTTATGAGGGTTATTCTGGAAACACCATATATTTT. Translation: CASSYEGYSGNTIYF.

The chain is built from TRBV29-1 and TRBJ1-6; D perhaps matches TRBD1 (5 bases). Germline V gene lookup returns CDR1 SQVTM and CDR2 ANQGSEA. The CDR3 totals 13 residues. V was trimmed by 7 bases and J by 5 bases, leaving 12 bases between them. CDR3 sequence (DNA): TGCAGCGCCCTGACAGCCGATAATTCACCCCTCCACTTT. Protein product: CSALTADNSPLHF.

This rearrangement joins TRBV19 to TRBJ2-1; no reliable D call. Per germline, CDR1 LNHDA and CDR2 SQIVND (reference sequence). The CDR3 sequence is 15 residues long. The germline V and J ends were trimmed by 4 bases and 0 bases, with 10 bases remaining between them. CDR3 nucleotides: TGTGCCAGTAGTACCCAACTCCTCTCCTACAATGAGCAGTTCTTC. Translating it yields CASSTQLLSYNEQFF.

The chain links TRBV6-2 or TRBV6-3 to TRBJ1-1, with D uncertain. This CDR3 is 13 amino acids long. The V end lost 8 bases, the J end lost 0 bases, and 10 bases lay between the germline ends. Germline assignment: CDR1 MNHEY and CDR2 SVGEGT. The CDR3 nucleotides are TGTGCCAGCTGCCACGGGGTGAACACTGAAGCTTTCTTT. Residues: CASCHGVNTEAFF.